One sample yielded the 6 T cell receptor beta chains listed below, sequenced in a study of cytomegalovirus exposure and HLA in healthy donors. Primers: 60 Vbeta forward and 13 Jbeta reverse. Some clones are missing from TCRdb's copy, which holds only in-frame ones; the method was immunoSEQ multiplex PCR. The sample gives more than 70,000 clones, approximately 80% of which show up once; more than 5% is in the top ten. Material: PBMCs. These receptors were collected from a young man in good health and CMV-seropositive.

CDR3 DNA: TGTGCCAGCAGCTGGACAGGAACCCGGGAGGAGACCCAGTACTTC. Encoded protein: CASSWTGTREETQYF. V gene TRBV7-3 combines with J gene TRBJ2-5; D is possibly TRBD1 (7 bases). Germline V gives CDR1 SGHTA, CDR2 FQGTGA. This CDR3 contains 15 residues. The ends were cut back, 4 bases at V and 5 bases at J, with 17 bases in the middle.

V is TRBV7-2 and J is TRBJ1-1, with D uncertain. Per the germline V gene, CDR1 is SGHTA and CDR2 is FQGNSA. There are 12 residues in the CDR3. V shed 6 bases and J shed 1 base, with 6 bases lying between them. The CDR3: CASSRGNTEAFF. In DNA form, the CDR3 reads TGTGCCAGCAGTCGGGGGAACACTGAAGCTTTCTTT.

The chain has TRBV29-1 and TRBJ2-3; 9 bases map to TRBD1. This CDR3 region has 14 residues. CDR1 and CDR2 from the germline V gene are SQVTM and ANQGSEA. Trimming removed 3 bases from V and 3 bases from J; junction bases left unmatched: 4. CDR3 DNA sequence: TGCAGCGTTGACCTTGGACAGGGGACAGATACGCAGTATTTT. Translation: CSVDLGQGTDTQYF.

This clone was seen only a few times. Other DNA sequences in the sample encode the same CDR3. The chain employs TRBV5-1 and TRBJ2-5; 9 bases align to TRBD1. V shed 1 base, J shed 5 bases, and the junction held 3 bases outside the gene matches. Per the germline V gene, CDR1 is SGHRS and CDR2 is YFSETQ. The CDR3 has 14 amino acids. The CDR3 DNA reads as TGCGCCAGCAGCTTGACAGGGGGCGTCGAGACCCAGTACTTC. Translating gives CASSLTGGVETQYF.

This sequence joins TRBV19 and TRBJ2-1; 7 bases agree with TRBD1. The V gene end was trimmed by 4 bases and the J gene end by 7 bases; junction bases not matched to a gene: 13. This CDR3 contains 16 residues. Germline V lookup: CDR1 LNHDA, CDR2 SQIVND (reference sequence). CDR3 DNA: TGTGCCAGTAGTAACCTCGGGACAGACTTTCGAAATGAGCAGTTCTTC. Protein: CASSNLGTDFRNEQFF.

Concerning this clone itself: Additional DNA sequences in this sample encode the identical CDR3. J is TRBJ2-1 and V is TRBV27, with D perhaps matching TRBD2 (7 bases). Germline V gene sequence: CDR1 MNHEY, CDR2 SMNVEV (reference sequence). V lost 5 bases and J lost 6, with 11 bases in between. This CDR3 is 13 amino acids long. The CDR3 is CASSPGGPNEQFF. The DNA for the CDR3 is TGTGCCAGCAGTCCCGGGGGGCCCAATGAGCAGTTCTTC.